The source of this T cell receptor beta chain is a study of T cells in Graves' hyperthyroidism and ophthalmopathy. Overall study findings and caveats: Most thyroid clonotypes that were expanded above 0.001 also turned up in blood.

This CDR3 contains 14 residues. Trimming cost V 5 bases and J 5 bases, with 16 bases left between them. The V gene's germline CDR1 is SEHNR and CDR2 FQNEAQ (reference sequence). This clonotype was counted at least ten times. As yet, its antigen is unknown. It was RNA transcripts that yielded the amplified TCR beta CDR3 regions. The HTBI set primed first-round TCR CDR3 RT-PCR. MiXCR, run by TCRdb on the multiplex PCR reads, gives a single entry per CDR3 protein. The sample contains under 400,000 distinct CDR3 sequences, approximately 15% of which appear only once. This TCR was recovered from a woman aged 55-69 years with Graves' hyperthyroidism. This chain connects TRBV7-9 to TRBJ2-7; the D gene is possibly TRBD2 (7 bases). Input material: blood. As DNA, the CDR3 is TGTGCCAGCAGCGCCGCGGGGGCGGTCCACGAGCAGTACTTC. This codes for CASSAAGAVHEQYF. Based on the CDR3 plus reference TRBV7-9 and TRBJ2-7, the full variable domain is DTGVSQNPRHKITKRGQNVTFRCDPISEHNRLYWYRQTLGQGPEFLTYFQNEAQLEKSRLLSDRFSAERPKGSFSTLEIQRTEQGDSAMYLCASSAAGAVHEQYFGPGTRLTVT.